This entry lists 21 T cell receptor beta chains sequenced from one sample in a study of cytomegalovirus exposure and HLA in healthy donors (TCRdb year 2017). Library preparation used the immunoSEQ multiplex PCR assay. The multiplex PCR relied on a mix of 60 forward primers for TCR Vbeta segments and 13 reverse primers for TCR Jbeta segments. TCRdb took this table from immuneACCESS and kept in-frame rearrangements with V and J called. Such tables lack part of the clones; where checked against another copy, unresolved V genes explain under half of the gap, and the rest is unexplained. Across this sample there are about 170,000 clones, with about 79% seen only once. The ten largest account for under 8% of the sample. The sample comprised PBMCs. These receptors were collected from a man aged 35 to 55 in good health and CMV-seropositive.

This rearrangement joins TRBV5-1 to TRBJ2-7; 9 bases fit TRBD2. The CDR3 contains 16 residues. Germline V gives CDR1 SGHRS, CDR2 YFSETQ. V lost 0 bases, J lost 2 bases, and 6 bases stayed unmatched. The CDR3 spells CASSLDASGNPYEQYF. The CDR3 DNA follows: TGCGCCAGCAGCTTGGACGCTAGCGGGAACCCCTACGAGCAGTACTTC.

The chain has TRBV6-5 and TRBJ1-2; 8 bases are shared with TRBD1. V was pared by 6 bases and J by 6 bases, with 9 bases of the junction left unmatched. The germline V gene encodes CDR1 MNHEY and CDR2 SVGAGI. The CDR3 sequence is 14 residues long. The CDR3 nucleotides are TGTGCCAGCAGACCAGATCAGGGGGCTAATGGCTACACCTTC. Translated: CASRPDQGANGYTF.

The chain links TRBV13 to TRBJ2-1, with TRBD2 matching 7 bases. The trim removed 0 bases at V and 0 bases at J, leaving 5 bases unmatched. This CDR3 contains 17 residues. Germline loops: CDR1 PRHDT, CDR2 FYEKMQ (reference sequence). In DNA form, the CDR3 reads TGTGCCAGCAGCTTAGGAAGCGGGGCCGACTCCTACAATGAGCAGTTCTTC. Amino acid sequence: CASSLGSGADSYNEQFF. The whole variable domain, remainder taken from reference TRBV13 and TRBJ2-1, is AAGVIQSPRHLIKEKRETATLKCYPIPRHDTVYWYQQGPGQDPQFLISFYEKMQSDKGSIPDRFSAQQFSDYHSELNMSSLELGDSALYFCASSLGSGADSYNEQFFGPGTRLTVL.

The chain recombines TRBV29-1 with TRBJ2-1; 10 bases align to TRBD2. Germline-derived CDR1 and CDR2 are SQVTM and ANQGSEA. V lost 6 bases, J lost 2 bases, and 10 bases stayed unmatched. This CDR3 is built from 16 residues. CDR3 sequence: CSVARASGGPYNEQFF. The CDR3 nucleotides read TGCAGCGTCGCAAGGGCTAGCGGGGGACCCTACAATGAGCAGTTCTTC.

This rearrangement joins TRBV6-5 to TRBJ1-2, with D perhaps matching TRBD1 (5 bases). V was pared by 6 bases and J by 4 bases, with 12 bases between. Germline CDR1 and CDR2: MNHEY and SVGAGI. This CDR3 is 13 amino acids long. The CDR3 DNA is TGTGCCAGCAGCCGTTACAGGTCCTATGGCTACACCTTC. This codes for CASSRYRSYGYTF.

This chain's CDR3 is CAWTQGGNTEAFF. CDR3 coding DNA: TGTGCCTGGACCCAGGGGGGAAACACTGAAGCTTTCTTT. V is TRBV30 and J is TRBJ1-1, with 7 bases aligning to TRBD1. The CDR3 sequence is 13 residues long. Germline CDR1 is GTSNPN and CDR2 is SVGIG (reference sequence). V was clipped by 4 bases and J by 2 bases; unmatched bases: 4.

V gene TRBV6-1 combines with J gene TRBJ2-5; TRBD1 is a possible D gene (5 bases). This CDR3 comprises 17 residues. V was clipped by 2 bases and J by 1 base, with 17 bases between them. The V gene's germline CDR1 is MNHNS and CDR2 SASEGT. Here the CDR3 DNA reads TGTGCCAGCAGTGAATGGGGCAGTCAGCTAACCCAAGAGACCCAGTACTTC. Its translation: CASSEWGSQLTQETQYF.

The rearrangement joins TRBV6-1 to TRBJ1-4; 10 bases align to TRBD1. This CDR3 is built from 15 residues. The V segment lost 7 bases and the J segment 6 bases; nucleotides outside the gene matches: 8. Germline V CDR1 and CDR2: MNHNS, SASEGT. CDR3 nucleotides: TGTGCCAGCATCGACCTCGGGACAGGGGATGAAAAACTGTTTTTT. Residues: CASIDLGTGDEKLFF.

The V gene is TRBV28, the J gene TRBJ1-5; 8 nucleotides match TRBD1. V trimming: 5 bases; J trimming: 2 bases; junction bases outside the gene matches: 8. The germline CDR1 and CDR2 sequences are MDHEN and SYDVKM. CDR3 length equals 16 residues. CDR3 sequence reads: CASSGRGPGGNQPQHF. The DNA for the CDR3 is TGTGCCAGCAGTGGCAGGGGGCCGGGAGGCAATCAGCCCCAGCATTTT. The entire variable domain, with the rest obtained from reference TRBV28 and TRBJ1-5, is as follows: DVKVTQSSRYLVKRTGEKVFLECVQDMDHENMFWYRQDPGLGLRLIYFSYDVKMKEKGDIPEGYSVSREKKERFSLILESASTNQTSMYLCASSGRGPGGNQPQHFGDGTRLSIL.

This clone was found a few times. The V gene is TRBV7-2, the J gene TRBJ2-1, with TRBD2 identical over 10 bases. The CDR3 extends over 16 amino acids. Per the germline V gene, CDR1 is SGHTA and CDR2 is FQGNSA. V dropped 4 bases and J dropped 10; count of bases not matched to a gene: 13. The CDR3 sequence: CASSYGRAGGLKEQFF. The CDR3 DNA reads as TGTGCCAGCAGCTACGGACGAGCGGGAGGGTTGAAGGAGCAGTTCTTC.

This chain uses TRBV9 with TRBJ2-5; D is possibly TRBD2 (7 bases). This CDR3 spans 15 amino acids. The ends were cut back, 1 base at V and 4 bases at J, with 14 bases in the middle. From germline, CDR1 is SGDLS and CDR2 YYNGEE. The CDR3 loop is CASSVWEGGGETQYF. The CDR3 region has the DNA TGTGCCAGCAGCGTATGGGAGGGAGGGGGAGAGACCCAGTACTTC.

The chain carries TRBV5-6 and TRBJ2-4; unclear D gene. The CDR3 has 16 residues. Germline-derived CDR1 and CDR2 are SGHDT and YYEEEE. V was shortened by 1 base and J by 4 bases, with 15 bases between the two germline ends. CDR3: CASSLRAGPSKNIQYF. Here the CDR3 DNA reads TGTGCCAGCAGCTTGAGAGCTGGGCCTTCAAAAAACATTCAGTACTTC.

The CDR3 region has the DNA TGTGCCAGCAGCTTAGAGCTGAACACCGGGGAGCTGTTTTTT. It codes for CASSLELNTGELFF. V gene TRBV7-3 combines with J gene TRBJ2-2; D unresolved. CDR1 and CDR2 (germline): SGHTA, FQGTGA. The CDR3 covers 14 residues. V dropped 2 bases and J dropped 1 base, with 5 bases sitting between them.

This chain connects TRBV6-1 to TRBJ2-4; D is perhaps TRBD1 (6 bases). Germline loops: CDR1 MNHNS, CDR2 SASEGT. With 5 bases removed from V and 0 bases from J, the gap between germline ends came to 11 bases. The CDR3 consists of 15 residues. CDR3 loop: CASSSTDRAKNIQYF. CDR3 bases: TGTGCCAGCAGTTCCACGGACAGAGCCAAAAACATTCAGTACTTC.

CDR3 loop: CASSRRGGNTEAFF. The CDR3 nucleotides are TGTGCCAGTAGCAGACGGGGGGGCAACACTGAAGCTTTCTTT. This chain joins TRBV19 and TRBJ1-1; a possible D gene is TRBD1 (6 bases). The CDR3 runs 14 residues. Trimming removed 6 bases from V and 2 bases from J, with 13 bases in between. Germline V CDR1 and CDR2: LNHDA, SQIVND (reference sequence).

This clone has more than one count but fewer than ten. The rearrangement joins TRBV12-5 to TRBJ2-1, with TRBD2 matching 13 bases. CDR1 LGHNT and CDR2 FRNRAP come from the germline V gene. The CDR3 spans 21 residues. V lost 0 bases and J lost 0; bases outside the gene matches: 11. CDR3 protein: CASGLVTPTSGRPFSYNEQFF. CDR3 sequence (DNA): TGTGCTAGTGGTTTGGTCACTCCGACTAGCGGGAGGCCCTTCTCCTACAATGAGCAGTTCTTC.

V usage is TRBV27 and J usage is TRBJ2-7; TRBD1 matches 10 bases. The CDR3 has 14 residues. Germline CDR1 reads MNHEY; CDR2 reads SMNVEV (reference sequence). With 5 bases clipped from V and 3 bases from J, the junction kept 4 bases outside the gene matches. The CDR3 sequence: CASSGDRGYYEQYF. The CDR3 DNA reads as TGTGCCAGCAGTGGGGACAGGGGCTACTACGAGCAGTACTTC.

This clone was seen a few times. Other nucleotide sequences in the sample specify the same CDR3. This sequence joins TRBV18 and TRBJ1-1, with TRBD1 matching 7 bases. This CDR3 region has 15 residues. Germline V gene sequence: CDR1 KGHSH, CDR2 LQKENI. Unmatched junction bases numbered 6, after V lost 3 bases and J lost 2 bases. CDR3 protein: CASSPSNRGNTEAFF. CDR3 bases: TGTGCCAGCTCACCCTCTAACAGGGGTAACACTGAAGCTTTCTTT.

The V gene is TRBV28, the J gene TRBJ2-1, with a tentative D call TRBD2 (6 bases). Looked up from germline, CDR1 is MDHEN and CDR2 is SYDVKM. The CDR3 has 18 amino acids. The V gene lost 6 bases and the J gene lost 4 bases, with 25 bases spanning the gap. The CDR3 here is CASRSKPPFSGPYNEQFF. CDR3 sequence (DNA): TGTGCCAGCAGATCTAAGCCGCCATTCAGCGGGCCGTACAATGAGCAGTTCTTC.

V is TRBV5-1 and J is TRBJ2-2; D is unresolved. The V gene's germline CDR1 is SGHRS and CDR2 YFSETQ. This CDR3 has 15 residues. With 0 bases removed from V and 1 base from J, the gap between germline ends came to 7 bases. CDR3: CASSLVQKNTGELFF. The CDR3 DNA is TGCGCCAGCAGCTTGGTTCAGAAGAACACCGGGGAGCTGTTTTTT.

This clone appeared a single time. The chain has TRBV5-1 and TRBJ2-1, with D hard to call. Germline CDR1 SGHRS, CDR2 YFSETQ. Between the trimmed V and J ends, which lost 3 bases and 8 bases, there was a span of 12 bases. This CDR3 region has 13 residues. This CDR3 reads CASSSMPGDEQFF. The CDR3 DNA reads as TGCGCCAGCAGCTCAATGCCAGGCGATGAGCAGTTCTTC.